This T cell receptor (beta chain) stems from a study of blood T cell repertoires in COVID-19. Study background: Nucleic acid was either cDNA or gDNA, and it came from T cells, B-cell-depleted T cells, or PBMCs.

Per the study methods: Scientists estimated how many nucleated cells there were by amplifying reference gene primers. Only in-frame clones appear in the TCRdb table, and some are missing; sequencing was by immunoSEQ multiplex PCR. That table gives V, J and clone size, and the DNA gave D and trimming. Among 150,000 to 190,000 clones, approximately 73% were seen once, and the ten largest hold 3% to 4.5%. CDR1 and CDR2 (germline): MNHEY, SVGAGI. The CDR3 is 14 amino acids. With 6 bases clipped from V and 4 bases from J, the junction kept 6 bases outside the gene matches. V and J are TRBV6-5 and TRBJ1-2; 9 bases are shared with TRBD1. The specimen was peripheral blood. The clonotype originates from a woman older than 75 with acute or convalescent COVID-19. CDR3 amino acids: CASRPGQGTYGYTF. CDR3 nucleotide sequence: TGTGCCAGCAGACCCGGACAGGGGACCTATGGCTACACCTTC.